These 24 T cell receptor beta chains were all obtained from the same sample, sequenced in a study of PD-1 blockade in classical Hodgkin lymphoma. The repertoire was sequenced with immunoSEQ multiplex PCR; TCRdb's copy has only in-frame clones and lacks some. The sample yields 35,000 to 50,000 clones, roughly 78% seen once. Every patient relapsed after autologous stem cell transplantation, and brentuximab vedotin exposure varied. The sample here was peripheral blood mononuclear cells (PBMCs), taken before the second cycle of nivolumab. These receptors all stem from a human donor with classical Hodgkin lymphoma.

Turning to this clone: This same CDR3 is encoded by further DNA sequences in the sample. CDR3 loop: CASSLDLQETQYF. The CDR3, as DNA: TGCGCCAGCAGCTTGGACCTCCAAGAGACCCAGTACTTC. This chain uses TRBV5-1 with TRBJ2-5; no reliable D call. V was clipped by 0 bases and J by 1 base, with 4 bases between them. Germline V lookup: CDR1 SGHRS, CDR2 YFSETQ. The CDR3 runs to 13 residues.

V is TRBV6-6 and J is TRBJ1-1; D is unresolved. Germline-derived CDR1 and CDR2 are MNHNY and SVGAGI (reference sequence). This CDR3 spans 13 amino acids. V shed 0 bases and J shed 0 bases, with 2 bases lying between them. This CDR3 reads CASSYSLNTEAFF. DNA of the CDR3: TGTGCCAGCAGTTACTCCCTGAACACTGAAGCTTTCTTT.

The chain combines TRBV7-3 with TRBJ1-2, with 7 bases matching TRBD1. CDR1 is SGHTA, CDR2 FQGTGA, per germline. The CDR3 loop spans 13 amino acids. V was pared by 6 bases and J by 6 bases, with 7 bases of the junction left unmatched. The CDR3 is CASSFEGAHGYTF. In DNA, the CDR3 is TGTGCCAGCAGTTTTGAGGGGGCGCATGGCTACACCTTC. The full variable domain, in which reference TRBV7-3 and TRBJ1-2 provide the parts outside the CDR3, is GAGVSQTPSNKVTEKGKYVELRCDPISGHTALYWYRQSLGQGPEFLIYFQGTGAADDSGLPNDRFFAVRPEGSVSTLKIQRTERGDSAVYLCASSFEGAHGYTFGSGTRLTVV.

This clone occurred once. This sequence joins TRBV6-1 and TRBJ1-2; D is unresolved. The CDR3 spans 13 residues. Germline CDR1 reads MNHNS; CDR2 reads SASEGT. The V end was cut by 1 base, the J end by 3 bases, with 6 bases between. The CDR3 region has the DNA TGTGCCAGCAGTGAAGAGGCCCACTATGGCTACACCTTC. This gives the protein CASSEEAHYGYTF.

V gene TRBV30 combines with J gene TRBJ2-3; D not resolved. CDR1 is GTSNPN, CDR2 SVGIG, per germline (reference sequence). The V end was cut by 1 base, the J end by 1 base, with 18 bases between. The CDR3 loop spans 17 amino acids. The CDR3 loop reads CAWSASFPRWGTDTQYF. CDR3 bases: TGTGCCTGGAGTGCATCCTTTCCCAGGTGGGGCACAGATACGCAGTATTTT.

The J gene is TRBJ2-7, the V gene TRBV7-9; 16 bases fit TRBD2. Germline loops: CDR1 SEHNR, CDR2 FQNEAQ (reference sequence). The CDR3 totals 16 residues. Trimming removed 6 bases from V and 6 bases from J; junction bases left unmatched: 8. Here the CDR3 DNA reads TGTGCCAGCAGGTCGGGACTAGCGGGAGGGCCCTCCGAGCAGTACTTC. It translates to CASRSGLAGGPSEQYF.

This clone showed up just a few times. The chain uses TRBV7-2 and TRBJ2-1; D gene ambiguous. The V and J ends lost 3 bases and 7 bases respectively, with 10 bases between them. In germline, CDR1 is SGHTA, CDR2 FQGNSA. The CDR3 extends over 13 amino acids. The DNA for the CDR3 is TGTGCCAGCAGCTTCCCCACCGGTAATGAGCAGTTCTTC. Translating it yields CASSFPTGNEQFF.

This clone was observed a handful of times. This sequence joins TRBV2 and TRBJ1-4, with unresolved D. The germline V and J ends were trimmed by 3 bases and 7 bases, with 9 bases remaining between them. This CDR3 comprises 13 residues. Per germline, CDR1 SNHLY and CDR2 FYNNEI. DNA of the CDR3: TGTGCCAGCAGTGATGGCCTCCCTGAAAAACTGTTTTTT. Translating gives CASSDGLPEKLFF.

This clone was seen more than once but under ten times. The rearrangement uses TRBV28 and TRBJ1-2; weak D call: TRBD1 (6 bases). The length of the CDR3 is 17 residues. Trimming took off 3 bases at V and 5 bases at J, with 22 bases between the two ends. CDR1 and CDR2 from the germline V gene are MDHEN and SYDVKM. The CDR3 DNA follows: TGTGCCAGCAGTTTTATGGGTGCGTCGACAGGAGTATATGGCTACACCTTC. It codes for CASSFMGASTGVYGYTF.

For the CDR3, the DNA is TGTGCCAGCAGACCTGAGGGTCCAAATGAGCAGTTCTTC. Its translation: CASRPEGPNEQFF. V and J are TRBV6-6 and TRBJ2-1; tentative D call: TRBD2 (5 bases). Germline V CDR1 and CDR2: MNHNY, SVGAGI (reference sequence). The CDR3 contains 13 residues. V shed 6 bases and J shed 7 bases, with 13 bases lying between them.

The sample holds a few counts of this clone. The chain recombines TRBV19 with TRBJ1-3; D is uncertain. Germline loops: CDR1 LNHDA, CDR2 SQIVND (reference sequence). The CDR3 contains 15 residues. V gave up 1 base and J gave up 2 bases, with 9 bases separating them. CDR3 sequence (DNA): TGTGCCAGTAGTATAGGAGGATCTACTGGAAACACCATATATTTT. It translates to CASSIGGSTGNTIYF. Full variable domain (outside the CDR3, taken from reference TRBV19 and TRBJ1-3): DGGITQSPKYLFRKEGQNVTLSCEQNLNHDAMYWYRQDPGQGLRLIYYSQIVNDFQKGDIAEGYSVSREKKESFPLTVTSAQKNPTAFYLCASSIGGSTGNTIYFGEGSWLTVV.

V usage is TRBV7-2 and J usage is TRBJ1-3; tentatively, D is TRBD1 (5 bases). The CDR3 contains 14 residues. V lost 3 bases, J lost 4 bases, and 10 bases lay in between. Germline CDR1 is SGHTA and CDR2 is FQGNSA. CDR3 sequence (DNA): TGTGCCAGCAGCTTCGGGGGGTTCGGAAACACCATATATTTT. This encodes CASSFGGFGNTIYF.

The chain combines TRBV28 with TRBJ2-7; perhaps TRBD1 as D (6 bases). The CDR3 runs to 14 residues. Germline values: CDR1 MDHEN, CDR2 SYDVKM. V lost 6 bases to trimming and J lost 3 bases, with 15 bases between them. The CDR3: CASSSDSQFYEQYF. The CDR3 region has the DNA TGTGCCAGCAGCTCGGACAGCCAGTTCTACGAGCAGTACTTC.

The V and J genes are TRBV7-9 and TRBJ1-4; no clear D. V lost 1 base, J lost 6 bases, and 3 bases lay in between. The V gene's germline CDR1 is SEHNR and CDR2 FQNEAQ (reference sequence). There are 12 residues in the CDR3. The CDR3 here is CASSLVDEKLFF. The CDR3 nucleotides are TGTGCCAGCAGCTTAGTGGATGAAAAACTGTTTTTT.

Judged by abundance, this clone is medium-sized. The chain couples TRBV15 to TRBJ2-1; TRBD2 aligns across 12 bases. The CDR3 has 15 residues. The V and J ends lost 3 bases and 8 bases, in that order; junction bases with no gene match: 5. The germline V gene has CDR1 LNHNV and CDR2 YYDKDF (reference sequence). CDR3 DNA: TGTGCCACCAGCAGTCTAGCGGGAGGGCCGCATGAGCAGTTCTTC. Amino acid sequence: CATSSLAGGPHEQFF.

The V and J genes are TRBV7-2 and TRBJ1-1; 8 bases are a match to TRBD1. Losses at the gene ends were 6 bases for V and 1 base for J; bases not matched to a gene: 4. In germline, CDR1 is SGHTA, CDR2 FQGNSA. The CDR3 contains 14 residues. In nucleotides, the CDR3 is TGTGCCAGCAGATCCGACAGGGGGAACACTGAAGCTTTCTTT. As protein: CASRSDRGNTEAFF.

The chain is built from TRBV28 and TRBJ1-3; D perhaps matches TRBD1 (5 bases). V was pared by 5 bases and J by 1 base, with 15 bases between. Looked up from germline, CDR1 is MDHEN and CDR2 is SYDVKM. CDR3 length equals 16 residues. CDR3 bases: TGTGCCAGCAGTCTTCATCCAGGGTTTTCTGGAAACACCATATATTTT. It translates to CASSLHPGFSGNTIYF.

The chain employs TRBV6-4 and TRBJ2-3, with 14 nucleotides matching TRBD2. The CDR3 spans 15 residues. CDR1 is MRHNA and CDR2 is SNTAGT in the germline V gene. The junction had 2 bases not matched to a gene; V was cut back by 4 bases and J by 5 bases. The CDR3: CASSVGTSGGDTQYF. The CDR3 coding sequence is TGTGCCAGCAGTGTCGGGACTAGCGGGGGAGATACGCAGTATTTT.

The chain is built from TRBV6-6 and TRBJ1-5; D is unclear. This CDR3 is built from 13 residues. CDR1 and CDR2 from the germline V gene are MNHNY and SVGAGI (reference sequence). V lost 6 bases, J lost 6 bases, and 12 bases lay in between. This CDR3 reads CASSFVAAQPQHF. The CDR3, as DNA: TGTGCCAGCAGCTTTGTGGCGGCTCAGCCCCAGCATTTT.

The rearrangement joins TRBV18 to TRBJ2-2; D is undetermined. Germline CDR1 is KGHSH and CDR2 is LQKENI. The CDR3 loop spans 17 amino acids. Trimming cost V 0 bases and J 5 bases, with 16 bases left between them. CDR3 nucleotides: TGTGCCAGCTCACCACCGTTTCCAGGCGGAAATACCGGGGAGCTGTTTTTT. As protein: CASSPPFPGGNTGELFF.

CDR3 region: CASSIGRGTEAFF. CDR3 bases: TGTGCCAGTAGTATCGGAAGAGGGACTGAAGCTTTCTTT. The V call is TRBV19, the J call TRBJ1-1; D is unclear. V was cut by 3 bases and J by 5 bases, with 10 bases left in between. CDR1 is LNHDA and CDR2 is SQIVND in the germline V gene (reference sequence). The CDR3 runs 13 residues.

This clone is classed as medium-sized (0.01 to 0.1%). The gene calls are TRBV28 and TRBJ2-3; TRBD1 might be the D (5 bases). The germline V gene encodes CDR1 MDHEN and CDR2 SYDVKM. Trimming removed 5 bases at V and 0 bases at J, with 12 bases between. The CDR3 spans 15 residues. The CDR3 loop is CASSLDSASTDTQYF. CDR3 DNA sequence: TGTGCCAGCAGTCTCGACAGCGCTAGCACAGATACGCAGTATTTT. Filled out from reference TRBV28 and TRBJ2-3, the complete variable domain reads DVKVTQSSRYLVKRTGEKVFLECVQDMDHENMFWYRQDPGLGLRLIYFSYDVKMKEKGDIPEGYSVSREKKERFSLILESASTNQTSMYLCASSLDSASTDTQYFGPGTRLTVL.

The V call is TRBV19, the J call TRBJ2-3, with D perhaps matching TRBD2 (5 bases). CDR3 length equals 14 residues. CDR1 is LNHDA, CDR2 SQIVND, per germline (reference sequence). V lost 3 bases and J lost 2, with 9 bases in between. For the CDR3, the DNA is TGTGCCAGTAGTATCCTCGGGATCACAGATACGCAGTATTTT. Its translation is CASSILGITDTQYF.

This clone was picked up a small number of times. The chain couples TRBV7-9 to TRBJ1-5; TRBD1 matches 9 bases. The J segment lost 5 bases and the V segment lost 5 bases, leaving 1 base of the junction unmatched. The CDR3 consists of 13 residues. The germline CDR1 and CDR2 sequences are SEHNR and FQNEAQ (reference sequence). DNA of the CDR3: TGTGCCAGCAGCGGGGACAGGGATCAGCCCCAGCATTTT. This gives the protein CASSGDRDQPQHF.